The 2 T cell receptor beta chains given below trace back to one sample, sequenced in a study of T-cell reconstitution after alpha-beta-depleted transplantation in children. It was with unique molecular identifiers that the TCRbeta library was prepared. TCRdb recomputed calls from the PCR reads with MiXCR, one row per CDR3 protein. The sample shows 200,000 to 300,000 distinct CDR3 sequences, around 25% of them seen only once. Specimen: PBMCs, collected before TCRalphabeta/CD19-depleted stem cell transplant. Receptors were obtained from a girl aged 2-10 years with Fanconi anemia, due to receive a stem cell transplant.

This clonotype appeared many times. The J gene is TRBJ2-5, the V gene TRBV5-1; 10 bases agree with TRBD2. V was pared by 0 bases and J by 5 bases, with 4 bases of the junction left unmatched. Looked up from germline, CDR1 is SGHRS and CDR2 is YFSETQ. There are 15 residues in the CDR3. The CDR3 protein is CASSLAQLAGETQYF. Written as DNA, the CDR3 is TGCGCCAGCAGCTTGGCCCAACTAGCGGGGGAGACCCAGTACTTC.

This clonotype came up a few times. This may be a read error: a much more frequent sequence differs by one nucleotide. The CDR3 DNA reads TGTGCCAGCAGCTCCGGACAGAACGGGGAGCTGTTTTTT. This codes for CASSSGQNGELFF. The chain employs TRBV5-7 and TRBJ2-2; a weak D match, TRBD1 (6 bases). TRBV5-7 is given ORF status, its function remaining uncertain. The CDR3 is 13 amino acids. Trimming cost V 3 bases and J 7 bases, with 10 bases left between them.